The 9 T cell receptor beta chains reported below all come from one sample, sequenced in a study of post-analysis software for immune sequencing data. General study points: TRBV segments more frequent in patients than in controls numbered five and included TRBV5-6, TRBV5-1 and TRBV20-1.

Tagging with unique molecular identifiers was a feature of the TCR beta cDNA libraries. A single record per CDR3 protein comes from TCRdb applying MiXCR to the PCR reads. The sample contains approximately 400,000 distinct CDR3 sequences, less than 40% of which appear only once. These receptors have no known antigen. Material for sequencing was blood. The origin of the receptors is a girl aged 5-17 years with multiple sclerosis.

This clonotype has a handful of counts. The chain uses TRBV28 and TRBJ2-7; 7 bases agree with TRBD1. The CDR3 totals 14 residues. In germline, CDR1 is MDHEN, CDR2 SYDVKM. The V segment lost 6 bases and the J segment 12 bases; nucleotides outside the gene matches: 17. In DNA form, the CDR3 reads TGTGCCAGCAGCCTTGGGACAGCTAGCCCCTTACGGTACTTC. Its translation is CASSLGTASPLRYF.

The V call is TRBV20-1, the J call TRBJ2-7; D is possibly TRBD1 (5 bases). Germline V gene lookup returns CDR1 DFQATT and CDR2 SNEGSKA (reference sequence). V was shortened by 5 bases and J by 2 bases, with 16 bases between the two germline ends. This CDR3 contains 14 residues. CDR3 in amino acids: CSAQYSQGAYEQYF. The DNA for the CDR3 is TGCAGTGCTCAATACTCTCAGGGTGCCTACGAGCAGTACTTC.

This clonotype turned up a few times. V and J are TRBV5-1 and TRBJ2-5; D uncertain. V dropped 9 bases and J dropped 2 bases, with 2 bases sitting between them. The CDR3 totals 9 residues. CDR1 is SGHRS, CDR2 YFSETQ, per germline. CDR3 coding DNA: TGCGCCACACAAGAGACCCAGTACTTC. It translates to CATQETQYF.

The chain employs TRBV6-2 or TRBV6-3 and TRBJ1-1, with 8 bases aligning to TRBD1. The CDR3 has 19 amino acids. V trimming: 2 bases; J trimming: 3 bases; junction bases outside the gene matches: 17. Germline assignment: CDR1 MNHEY and CDR2 SVGEGT. CDR3 bases: TGTGCCAGCAGTTACCGTATACCAGGGGGCCGGAGCAAGGACACTGAAGCTTTCTTT. Translated, it gives CASSYRIPGGRSKDTEAFF.

The chain employs TRBV20-1 and TRBJ2-1; either TRBD1 or TRBD2 may fit D (6 bases each). Between the trimmed V and J ends, which lost 3 bases and 0 bases, there was a span of 9 bases. The CDR3 runs 14 residues. Germline CDR1 reads DFQATT; CDR2 reads SNEGSKA (reference sequence). The CDR3 reads CSASRGDSYNEQFF. CDR3 sequence (DNA): TGCAGTGCTAGTAGGGGGGACTCCTACAATGAGCAGTTCTTC.

This clonotype appeared many times. This sequence joins TRBV18 and TRBJ2-5; 8 nucleotides match TRBD2. Germline assignment: CDR1 KGHSH and CDR2 LQKENI. The CDR3 totals 14 residues. The trim removed 4 bases at V and 2 bases at J, leaving 3 bases unmatched. Written as DNA, the CDR3 is TGTGCCAGCTCACAAAGCGGGGGACAAGAGACCCAGTACTTC. Translation: CASSQSGGQETQYF. Together with reference TRBV18 and TRBJ2-5, the CDR3 gives the full variable domain: NAGVMQNPRHLVRRRGQEARLRCSPMKGHSHVYWYRQLPEEGLKFMVYLQKENIIDESGMPKERFSAEFPKEGPSILRIQQVVRGDSAAYFCASSQSGGQETQYFGPGTRLLVL.

The rearrangement uses TRBV5-6 and TRBJ2-7; D is possibly TRBD1 or TRBD2 (5 bases each). Per the germline V gene, CDR1 is SGHDT and CDR2 is YYEEEE. Trimming removed 0 bases from V and 2 bases from J, with 12 bases in between. The CDR3 spans 15 residues. The DNA for the CDR3 is TGTGCCAGCAGCTTGGGAGGGGTAGCGACCTACGAGCAGTACTTC. Protein product: CASSLGGVATYEQYF.

The sample holds a few counts of this clonotype. The V gene is TRBV5-4, the J gene TRBJ2-7; 9 bases line up with TRBD1. Trimming at V came to 7 bases and at J to 1 base, leaving 6 bases not matched to a gene. This CDR3 contains 14 residues. Germline CDR1 is SGHNT and CDR2 is YYREEE (reference sequence). The CDR3 DNA follows: TGTGCCAGCCGCCAGGGACAGGGATCCTACGAGCAGTACTTC. Encoded protein: CASRQGQGSYEQYF.

The chain is built from TRBV3-1 and TRBJ2-2; TRBD2 agrees at 14 bases. CDR1 LGHDT and CDR2 YNNKEL come from the germline V gene (reference sequence). V dropped 6 bases and J dropped 7; count of bases not matched to a gene: 10. This CDR3 comprises 17 residues. The DNA for the CDR3 is TGTGCCAGCAGAAGGACTAGCGGGGGGCCCCGGGACGGGGAGCTGTTTTTT. This sequence encodes CASRRTSGGPRDGELFF.